These 27 T cell receptor beta chains were all obtained from the same sample, sequenced in a study of T cell responses to AZD1222 COVID-19 vaccine. Measured with immunoSEQ multiplex PCR; TCRdb has only the in-frame clones, and not every one. The sample contains more than 150,000 clones, about 91% of which appear only once. The material sequenced was peripheral blood, taken 28 days after the second AZD1222 dose. These receptors all stem from an adult who received the AZD1222 COVID-19 vaccine.

The V and J genes are TRBV7-9 and TRBJ2-7; D not resolved. V lost 5 bases to trimming and J lost 0 bases, with 11 bases between them. CDR1 is SEHNR, CDR2 FQNEAQ, per germline (reference sequence). The CDR3 is made up of 14 amino acids. The CDR3: CASSPRSSSYEQYF. Written as DNA, the CDR3 is TGTGCCAGCAGCCCCCGGAGCAGCTCCTACGAGCAGTACTTC.

The genes are TRBV28 and TRBJ1-1; D unclear. V gave up 2 bases and J gave up 4 bases, with 17 bases separating them. This CDR3 region has 16 residues. Germline CDR1 MDHEN, CDR2 SYDVKM. The CDR3 loop is CASSLRLVGSGTEAFF. CDR3 bases: TGTGCCAGCAGTTTAAGGCTGGTTGGGAGTGGCACTGAAGCTTTCTTT.

V usage is TRBV30 and J usage is TRBJ2-1; 7 bases fit TRBD1. The CDR3 extends over 14 amino acids. Looked up from germline, CDR1 is GTSNPN and CDR2 is SVGIG (reference sequence). J gave up 0 bases and V 6 bases, and 5 bases lay outside the gene matches. This CDR3 reads CACPRTGSYNEQFF. DNA for the CDR3: TGTGCCTGCCCAAGGACAGGCTCCTACAATGAGCAGTTCTTC.

The chain recombines TRBV7-9 with TRBJ2-7; D perhaps matches TRBD2 (6 bases). V was trimmed by 4 bases and J by 4 bases, leaving 20 bases between them. The CDR3 totals 16 residues. CDR1 SEHNR and CDR2 FQNEAQ come from the germline V gene (reference sequence). The CDR3 sequence: CASSSAMGVRGYEQYF. The CDR3 DNA is TGTGCCAGCAGCTCGGCCATGGGGGTACGGGGGTACGAGCAGTACTTC.

The genes are TRBV4-3 and TRBJ1-2; no clear D gene. This CDR3 is built from 12 residues. Trimming removed 3 bases from V and 2 bases from J, with 4 bases in between. Germline V gives CDR1 LGHNA, CDR2 YSLEER. The CDR3 DNA sequence: TGCGCCAGCAGCCAGGCGAACTATGGCTACACCTTC. Amino acid sequence: CASSQANYGYTF.

The V gene is TRBV5-1, the J gene TRBJ2-7, with TRBD1 as a possible D gene (7 bases). Trimming cost V 5 bases and J 5 bases, with 23 bases left between them. Looked up from germline, CDR1 is SGHRS and CDR2 is YFSETQ. There are 16 residues in the CDR3. The DNA for the CDR3 is TGCGCCAGCAGACAAGACTACAGGGGAGGACGTGACGAGCAGTACTTC. This gives the protein CASRQDYRGGRDEQYF.

The rearrangement joins TRBV11-2 to TRBJ2-1; weak D call: TRBD1 (5 bases). Germline V gives CDR1 SGHAT, CDR2 FQNNGV. V lost 1 base, J lost 7 bases, and 14 bases lay in between. The length of the CDR3 is 15 residues. The CDR3, as DNA: TGTGCCAGCAGCTTAGGTTGGCCAGGGCCTAATGAGCAGTTCTTC. Translation: CASSLGWPGPNEQFF. Full variable domain (remainder filled in from reference TRBV11-2 and TRBJ2-1): EAGVAQSPRYKIIEKRQSVAFWCNPISGHATLYWYQQILGQGPKLLIQFQNNGVVDDSQLPKDRFSAERLKGVDSTLKIQPAKLEDSAVYLCASSLGWPGPNEQFFGPGTRLTVL.

In its sample, this clone was seen once. J is TRBJ1-4 and V is TRBV4-1; D perhaps matches TRBD1 (5 bases). Trimming removed 0 bases from V and 3 bases from J, with 5 bases in between. The CDR3 length is 14 residues. Germline V gene sequence: CDR1 MGHRA, CDR2 YSYEKL. CDR3 bases: TGCGCCAGCAGCCAAGAGGGGGCTAATGAAAAACTGTTTTTT. Translating gives CASSQEGANEKLFF.

The chain couples TRBV12-1 to TRBJ1-4. TRBV12-1 is noted as a pseudogene. This CDR3 has 13 amino acids. CDR3 protein: CASSSPRHEKLFF. Here the CDR3 DNA reads TGTGCCAGCAGCTCCCCCAGACATGAAAAACTGTTTTTT.

This clone has only a few counts. The rearrangement links TRBV5-1 to TRBJ1-2; 7 bases are a match to TRBD1. Germline CDR1 is SGHRS and CDR2 is YFSETQ. V dropped 4 bases and J dropped 4; count of bases not matched to a gene: 7. The CDR3 is 14 amino acids. The CDR3 protein is CASSPRQGAYGYTF. The CDR3 region has the DNA TGCGCCAGCAGCCCTCGACAGGGAGCCTATGGCTACACCTTC.

The J gene is TRBJ1-6, the V gene TRBV3-1 (or the pseudogene TRBV3-2); 10 nucleotides agree with TRBD1. CDR1 LGHDT and CDR2 YNNKEL come from the germline V gene (reference sequence). The CDR3 contains 15 residues. The ends lost 4 bases at V and 13 bases at J; junction bases unmatched: 10. The CDR3 DNA reads TGTGCCAGCAGCCCCTTCCGGGACAGGGGAGCCCCCCTCCACTTT. Translating it yields CASSPFRDRGAPLHF.

V is TRBV28 and J is TRBJ1-2; D is ambiguous. The CDR3 spans 17 residues. Germline V lookup: CDR1 MDHEN, CDR2 SYDVKM. V lost 5 bases to trimming and J lost 0 bases, with 19 bases between them. CDR3 protein: CASSEPRQLMTNYGYTF. As DNA, the CDR3 is TGTGCCAGCAGTGAACCCCGCCAGTTAATGACTAACTATGGCTACACCTTC.

V usage is TRBV9 and J usage is TRBJ2-3; TRBD1 or TRBD2 may be the D gene (5 bases each). The CDR3 is 15 amino acids. Germline V gene lookup returns CDR1 SGDLS and CDR2 YYNGEE. The V and J ends lost 4 bases and 2 bases respectively, with 14 bases between them. CDR3 nucleotide sequence: TGTGCCAGCAGCTCCCGAGGGGCCTACACAGATACGCAGTATTTT. Its protein is CASSSRGAYTDTQYF.

V is TRBV28 and J is TRBJ2-7; the match to TRBD2 covers 8 bases. CDR1 MDHEN and CDR2 SYDVKM come from the germline V gene. The J segment lost 2 bases and the V segment lost 4 bases, leaving 4 bases of the junction unmatched. The CDR3 is 14 amino acids. CDR3 nucleotide sequence: TGTGCCAGCAGTTCCGGGGGACTAGCCTACGAGCAGTACTTC. Translated, it gives CASSSGGLAYEQYF. The variable domain in full, completed from reference TRBV28 and TRBJ2-7, reads DVKVTQSSRYLVKRTGEKVFLECVQDMDHENMFWYRQDPGLGLRLIYFSYDVKMKEKGDIPEGYSVSREKKERFSLILESASTNQTSMYLCASSSGGLAYEQYFGPGTRLTVT.

The CDR3 loop is CATSAYNTIYF. The CDR3 DNA sequence: TGTGCCACCAGCGCGTACAACACCATATATTTT. V usage is TRBV15 and J usage is TRBJ1-3; no reliable D call. CDR1 and CDR2 from the germline V gene are LNHNV and YYDKDF (reference sequence). Trimming stripped 5 bases from V and 7 bases from J, with 6 bases between. This CDR3 is 11 amino acids long.

This clone was seen a single time. The rearrangement uses TRBV11-2 and TRBJ2-2; 7 nucleotides match TRBD1. The CDR3 contains 16 residues. Germline CDR1 is SGHAT and CDR2 is FQNNGV. V was clipped by 7 bases and J by 1 base; unmatched bases: 9. CDR3 in DNA: TGTGCCAGCATCATCCAACAGGGGTGGAACACCGGGGAGCTGTTTTTT. Translated, it gives CASIIQQGWNTGELFF.

This rearrangement joins TRBV4-3 to TRBJ2-3, with 7 bases fitting TRBD1. V lost 1 base to trimming and J lost 2 bases; unmatched junction nucleotides: 6. There are 16 residues in the CDR3. Germline loops: CDR1 LGHNA, CDR2 YSLEER. The CDR3 nucleotides are TGCGCCAGCAGCCAAGGGGACAGAGATTCCACAGATACGCAGTATTTT. Protein sequence: CASSQGDRDSTDTQYF.

V usage is TRBV28 and J usage is TRBJ1-1, with 7 nucleotides matching TRBD1. Germline V gives CDR1 MDHEN, CDR2 SYDVKM. CDR3 length: 15 residues. V lost 5 bases, J lost 3 bases, and 9 bases stayed unmatched. In DNA, the CDR3 is TGTGCCAGCAGTCCAGGGGGGGGCTGGGACACTGAAGCTTTCTTT. Residues: CASSPGGGWDTEAFF.

The chain is built from TRBV19 and TRBJ2-1, with 10 bases identical to TRBD2. Germline values: CDR1 LNHDA, CDR2 SQIVND (reference sequence). This CDR3 has 16 amino acids. Trimming at V came to 6 bases and at J to 2 bases, leaving 7 bases not matched to a gene. The CDR3 here is CASSQTSGKPYNEQFF. CDR3 nucleotides: TGTGCCAGTAGCCAAACTAGCGGGAAACCCTACAATGAGCAGTTCTTC.

The chain is built from TRBV21-1 and TRBJ2-5; the D segment call TRBD2 is taken from the table without a DNA check. TRBV21-1 has pseudogene status. This CDR3 has 15 amino acids. CDR3 region: CASSNRAEGLETQYF. The CDR3 nucleotides read TGTGCCAGCAGCAATAGGGCGGAGGGCTTGGAGACCCAGTACTTC.

This clone was found once. The chain recombines TRBV5-4 with TRBJ2-5; 9 nucleotides agree with TRBD2. This CDR3 is built from 17 residues. Losses at the gene ends were 4 bases for V and 5 bases for J; bases not matched to a gene: 15. CDR1 and CDR2 from the germline V gene are SGHNT and YYREEE (reference sequence). CDR3 sequence: CASSPKRGAISGETQYF. Here the CDR3 DNA reads TGTGCCAGCAGCCCGAAGCGGGGGGCCATCTCTGGGGAGACCCAGTACTTC.

The CDR3 sequence: CASSPRLAGGPYQETQYF. CDR3 coding DNA: TGTGCCAGCAGCCCAAGGCTAGCGGGAGGCCCTTACCAAGAGACCCAGTACTTC. V is TRBV7-2 and J is TRBJ2-5, with TRBD2 matching over 11 bases. CDR1 and CDR2 from the germline V gene are SGHTA and FQGNSA. The trim removed 5 bases at V and 0 bases at J, leaving 11 bases unmatched. There are 18 residues in the CDR3.

The chain couples TRBV14 to TRBJ1-2; perhaps TRBD1 as D (5 bases). CDR3 length: 15 residues. The V gene lost 1 base and the J gene lost 0 bases, with 9 bases spanning the gap. CDR1 SGHDN and CDR2 FVKESK come from the germline V gene. CDR3 sequence: CASSQVGGTNYGYTF. The CDR3 coding sequence is TGTGCCAGCAGCCAAGTCGGGGGAACTAACTATGGCTACACCTTC.

The V gene is TRBV4-2, the J gene TRBJ2-1; D remains ambiguous. The CDR3 has 15 residues. Trimming pared 0 bases from V and 2 bases from J, leaving 8 bases between. Germline CDR1 reads LGHNA; CDR2 reads YNFKEQ. CDR3 coding DNA: TGTGCCAGCAGCCAAGATTGGGAAACCTACAATGAGCAGTTCTTC. This codes for CASSQDWETYNEQFF.

The rearrangement uses TRBV3-1 (or the pseudogene TRBV3-2) and TRBJ2-2, with D perhaps matching TRBD1 (5 bases). The CDR3 length is 16 residues. Looked up from germline, CDR1 is LGHDT and CDR2 is YNNKEL (reference sequence). Trimming left V 0 bases short and J 7 bases short, with 15 bases between. CDR3 residues: CASSQERLKRGGELFF. CDR3 sequence (DNA): TGTGCCAGCAGCCAAGAGCGGCTCAAAAGGGGCGGGGAGCTGTTTTTT.

This sequence joins TRBV7-3 and TRBJ2-1; 9 bases line up with TRBD2. The CDR3 extends over 15 amino acids. V was pared by 5 bases and J by 6 bases, with 8 bases of the junction left unmatched. From germline, CDR1 is SGHTA and CDR2 FQGTGA. DNA for the CDR3: TGTGCCAGCAGCCTGGGACTAGCTCGGGTCAATGAGCAGTTCTTC. It specifies CASSLGLARVNEQFF.

The rearrangement uses TRBV6-5 and TRBJ2-1, with no clear D. The CDR3 has 14 residues. Trimming removed 8 bases at V and 0 bases at J, with 11 bases between. Germline values: CDR1 MNHEY, CDR2 SVGAGI. CDR3 sequence reads: CASGPRSSYNEQFF. In nucleotides, the CDR3 is TGTGCCAGCGGACCTAGGAGCTCCTACAATGAGCAGTTCTTC.